This TCR beta chain is drawn from a study of T cell repertoires in cytomegalovirus infection. Study summary: An indication of both CMV infection and matching HLA type came from public TCR beta signatures. Whole-study findings and limits: CMV-specific TCR beta clonotypes restricted by HLA-C dominated the ex vivo response. The study identified carriers of CMV plus the relevant HLA from cumulative public TCR beta family frequency.

TCRdb reprocessed the reads via MiXCR and lists one record per CDR3 protein. The sample has about 260,000 distinct CDR3 sequences, around 15% seen once. This clonotype was observed at least ten times. Its cognate antigen is unknown. CDR1 is SGHDT and CDR2 is YYEEEE in the germline V gene. This CDR3 is built from 15 residues. Trimming removed 3 bases from V and 0 bases from J, with 10 bases in between. The rearrangement uses TRBV5-6 and TRBJ2-1; D unclear. This TCR was sampled from a human donor in good health (CMV status not recorded). Some clones in this sample may be carry-over from other donors' samples. Sequenced: PBMCs. The CDR3 loop reads CASSSSPSSYNEQFF. The CDR3 DNA follows: TGTGCCAGCAGCTCGAGCCCGAGCTCCTACAATGAGCAGTTCTTC.